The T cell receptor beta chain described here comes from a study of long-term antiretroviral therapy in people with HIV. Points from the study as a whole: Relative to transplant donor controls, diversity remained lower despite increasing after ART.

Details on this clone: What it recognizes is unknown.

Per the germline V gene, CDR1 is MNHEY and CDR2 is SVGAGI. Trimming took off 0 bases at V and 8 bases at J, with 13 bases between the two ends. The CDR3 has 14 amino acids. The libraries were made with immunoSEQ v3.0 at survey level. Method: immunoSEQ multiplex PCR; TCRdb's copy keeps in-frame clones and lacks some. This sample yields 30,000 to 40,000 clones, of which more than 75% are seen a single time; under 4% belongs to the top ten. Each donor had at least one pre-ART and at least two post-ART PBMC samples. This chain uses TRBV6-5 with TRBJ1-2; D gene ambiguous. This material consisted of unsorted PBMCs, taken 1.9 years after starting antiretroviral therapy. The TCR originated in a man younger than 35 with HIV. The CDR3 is CASSYSQTSSGYTF. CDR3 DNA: TGTGCCAGCAGTTACTCACAGACCTCCTCCGGCTACACCTTC.